This T cell receptor beta chain came from a study of cytomegalovirus exposure and HLA in healthy donors (dated 2017 in TCRdb). Study-level background: According to an earlier analysis of around 600 of the donors, about 180 million T cells yielded 117 million unique TCR beta sequences and less than 300 Gb of sequence data. An early release covering over 500 HLA-typed donors comprised about 300 gigabases of sequencing data and roughly 86 million unique TCR sequences. Among the roughly 430 genotyped donors, 81% belonged to the genetic ancestry cluster associated with self-reported Caucasian donors. The study was designed to test whether signatures of past pathogen exposure could be identified by cataloging public T cell receptors. The T cell repertoires of 550 to 850 subjects were profiled by immunosequencing and related to cytomegalovirus serostatus. In addition to the first cohort of roughly 670 subjects, a separate validation cohort of around 110 different subjects was used. To predict cytomegalovirus infection status, the study combined high-throughput TCR immunosequencing, statistical association of individual TCRs with disease status, and machine learning. A later analysis re-examined previously published TCR beta repertoires from roughly 720 donors and added high-resolution HLA genotyping to investigate patterns of TCR occurrence. Rather than using new phenotypic data, the later analysis identified candidate immune exposures from TCR beta sequences and from how often those sequences occurred across donors. An earlier analysis of roughly 580 of the donors used high-throughput TCR beta sequencing to judge whether each TCR beta V gene segment behaved as functional or pseudogenic. Alongside the repertoire data, information on donor age, sex, ethnicity and CMV serostatus was compiled. A later genetic analysis used genome-wide SNP genotypes for 398 of the 666 donors, treating that subset as a discovery cohort. All discovery cohort repertoires had been generated using a single sequencing platform. HLA typing covered class I and class II loci at four-digit resolution. The number of donors typed differed by locus, with about 629-630 for A, B, C, DRB1 and DQB1, around 520 for DQA1, 600 to 610 for DPA1, and approximately 470 for DPB1. A handful of DR-DQ haplotypes were treated as single units for association and clustering because of strong linkage in the cohort. Across about 370 genotyped donors of the cohort, an average of 235,054 unique TCR beta nucleotide sequences per donor were sequenced, and roughly a sixth of those sequences were non-productive.

Library creation used the immunoSEQ multiplex PCR assay. For the multiplex PCR, a mixture combining 60 forward primers for TCR Vbeta segments and 13 reverse primers for TCR Jbeta segments was used. The CDR3 region of rearranged TCR beta genes was amplified from genomic DNA by a multiplex PCR assay. The amplified TCR beta libraries were sequenced on the Illumina HiSeq System as 87-base-pair reads. In the source study's methods: In a later analysis, tens of millions of unique TCR beta chains were counted across the 690 or so repertoires, and roughly 11 million of these chains were shared by at least two donors. A nearest-neighbor algorithm error-corrected the raw reads and collapsed the reads into unique sequences, merging closely related sequences to remove PCR and sequencing errors. V, D and J gene segments were assigned by aligning CDR3 sequences to IMGT reference sequences. For a sequence to be retained, at least a six-nucleotide match to both a V gene segment and a J gene segment was required. Rearrangements were called productive when the CDR3 lacked stop codons and stayed in frame with V and J; all others were non-productive. Following IMGT convention, CDR3 was defined as the stretch from the second conserved V-encoded cysteine to the conserved J-encoded phenylalanine. Sequences without an unambiguous match to a single V gene segment were excluded from the earlier analysis of a few hundred of the donors. An earlier analysis of 450 to 650 of the donors called V segments functional above 56.7% productive rearrangements and segregating when the between-donor standard deviation exceeded 5%. A statistical classification framework was developed to diagnose cytomegalovirus status using the catalog of TCR beta chain sequences. In a later analysis, TCR nucleotide sequences were compared against IMGT/GENE-DB human TR gene sequences so that V and J genes could be assigned. Using the TCRdist pipeline, a later analysis assigned CDR3 sequences along with most-parsimonious VDJ recombination scenarios. A later analysis defined each TCR beta chain by its CDR3 amino acid sequence plus V-gene family, and excluded reads lacking a unique V-gene family. In a later analysis, 500 to 650 highly shared, low-generation-probability nucleotide sequences were removed to address suspected cross-contamination and a sequencing artifact. In a later analysis, a clonal expansion index was calculated for each public chain from normalized within-repertoire ranks of inferred template counts. A later analysis computed generation probabilities with a VDJ recombination model fitted to out-of-frame rearrangements, and checked the results against IGoR. In a later analysis, hypergeometric tests were used to score TCR-TCR, TCR-HLA and TCR-CMV co-occurrence, with a repertoire-size bias correction applied to TCR pairs. In a later analysis, false discovery rates were estimated by permuting HLA or CMV assignments 20 times. In a later analysis, co-occurring TCRs were grouped with DBSCAN, and TCRdist sequence similarity was added when clustering was performed within HLA-allele-positive subsets. Repertoires with fewer than 30,000 or more than 120,000 public chains, plus five repertoires with anomalous nucleotide sharing, were excluded from co-occurrence clustering. The immuneACCESS repertoire file appears here via TCRdb, limited to in-frame rearrangements. These files lack a portion of the clones; in checked studies, under half of the deficit traces to unresolved V genes, and the cause of the others is not known. From that table come the V and J calls and clone size; the DNA was used to work out D and trimming. The sample records 150,000 to 200,000 clones, more than 75% of which are singletons. Less than 0.3% of the sample is taken by the ten largest.

From its cysteine to its phenylalanine, the CDR3 spans 15 amino acids. The entry retains the CDR3 DNA only, 45 bases that are in frame from base 1. According to the germline V gene, CDR1 reads MDHEN and CDR2 reads SYDVKM. Compared with germline, V lacks 3 bases and J lacks 6 bases; bases without a gene match: 6. The cohort consisted of 650 to 700 healthy bone marrow donors. All cohort members were sampled while nominally healthy, although unrecorded immune exposures were likely present. The donor tested CMV seronegative, placing the donor among the 300 to 400 seronegative members of the cohort. A peripheral blood sample was provided by each donor, and peripheral blood mononuclear cells were used for TCR beta sequencing. The Qiagen DNeasy Blood Extraction Kit was used to extract genomic DNA from the blood cell samples. Overall results and qualifications from the work: In an earlier analysis of approximately 590 of the donors, most TCR beta V segments appeared in productive rearrangements about 87% or about 30% of the time, broadly matching IMGT annotations. Because counts were too low, seventeen rarely observed V segments, including chromosome 9 orphons, were excluded from the earlier analysis of 587 of the donors. Cytomegalovirus status was reported to be diagnosed by the classifier with high specificity and sensitivity in both the original and validation cohorts. Compared with equally common non-associated chains, HLA-associated TCR beta chains in a later analysis were more clonally expanded and had lower generation probabilities. Specific HLA alleles were associated with 16,951 TCR beta sequences at a false discovery rate of 0.05 in a later analysis. HLA typing was unavailable for some donors at each locus, so association tests used only the typed subset. Most TCR sequences were observed very rarely across donors, whereas some public TCRs were present in many individuals. An association between a missense DCLRE1C variant and V-gene and J-gene trimming of TCR beta chains was found in a later genetic analysis and replicated in an independent cohort. This cohort had only TCR beta chains sequenced, and the lack of alpha or paired-chain data limited which features could be detected. Presence/absence analyses assumed roughly uniform sequencing depth across donors, an assumption that may not hold. Compared with the approximately 710-donor mean, donors in an Asian-associated ancestry cluster had fewer N-insertions in productive TCRs, according to a later genetic analysis. A later analysis found that TCR association rates varied across HLA loci, with DRB1 alleles showing the most associated TCRs and HLA-C alleles the fewest. According to a later analysis, parvovirus B19, influenza, CMV and Epstein-Barr virus appeared linked to several top co-occurrence clusters. According to a later analysis, most CMV-associated TCR beta chains appeared to be HLA-restricted, and the HLA associations seemed to be driven largely by CMV exposure. Linkage disequilibrium might explain the correlated functional status among segregating V segments, but an unknown experimental factor could not be ruled out. The authors suggested that the approach could potentially be extended to other disease states and immunological phenotypes. CMV serostatus was the only immune exposure information available for the cohort. A cluster of highly shared sequence variants was judged likely to represent a technical artifact of the sequencing pipeline. In vitro tests confirmed that three of the cytomegalovirus-associated TCR beta chains recognize cytomegalovirus antigens. A further reported finding was that TCR beta sequences accurately predicted the HLA-A and HLA-B alleles for most subjects in the first cohort. Some IMGT-functional V segments, including TRBV6-2 and TRBV6-3, could not be told apart with the 87-base-pair reads, so those segments were excluded. When HLA alleles, especially DR and DQ, strongly co-occurred, attributing TCR associations to individual alleles was difficult. The study gave a list of over 150 TCR beta chains associated with cytomegalovirus.

Details on this clone: The clone's antigen remains unknown. No quality values exist for individual bases; no much larger clone is one base distant. Other DNA sequences in this specimen translate into the identical CDR3.

This TCR was recovered from a girl in the first two years of life in good health and CMV-seronegative. Sequencing was done on a sample of PBMCs. In this chain, TRBV28 is recombined with TRBJ2-3; 10 bases in the junction line up with TRBD1. DNA sequence: TGTGCCAGCAGTTTCGGGACAGGGGCCATGGATACGCAGTATTTT. Its product reads: CASSFGTGAMDTQYF. Supplemented by the reference TRBV28 and TRBJ2-3 proteins around the CDR3, the complete variable domain is DVKVTQSSRYLVKRTGEKVFLECVQDMDHENMFWYRQDPGLGLRLIYFSYDVKMKEKGDIPEGYSVSREKKERFSLILESASTNQTSMYLCASSFGTGAMDTQYFGPGTRLTVL.